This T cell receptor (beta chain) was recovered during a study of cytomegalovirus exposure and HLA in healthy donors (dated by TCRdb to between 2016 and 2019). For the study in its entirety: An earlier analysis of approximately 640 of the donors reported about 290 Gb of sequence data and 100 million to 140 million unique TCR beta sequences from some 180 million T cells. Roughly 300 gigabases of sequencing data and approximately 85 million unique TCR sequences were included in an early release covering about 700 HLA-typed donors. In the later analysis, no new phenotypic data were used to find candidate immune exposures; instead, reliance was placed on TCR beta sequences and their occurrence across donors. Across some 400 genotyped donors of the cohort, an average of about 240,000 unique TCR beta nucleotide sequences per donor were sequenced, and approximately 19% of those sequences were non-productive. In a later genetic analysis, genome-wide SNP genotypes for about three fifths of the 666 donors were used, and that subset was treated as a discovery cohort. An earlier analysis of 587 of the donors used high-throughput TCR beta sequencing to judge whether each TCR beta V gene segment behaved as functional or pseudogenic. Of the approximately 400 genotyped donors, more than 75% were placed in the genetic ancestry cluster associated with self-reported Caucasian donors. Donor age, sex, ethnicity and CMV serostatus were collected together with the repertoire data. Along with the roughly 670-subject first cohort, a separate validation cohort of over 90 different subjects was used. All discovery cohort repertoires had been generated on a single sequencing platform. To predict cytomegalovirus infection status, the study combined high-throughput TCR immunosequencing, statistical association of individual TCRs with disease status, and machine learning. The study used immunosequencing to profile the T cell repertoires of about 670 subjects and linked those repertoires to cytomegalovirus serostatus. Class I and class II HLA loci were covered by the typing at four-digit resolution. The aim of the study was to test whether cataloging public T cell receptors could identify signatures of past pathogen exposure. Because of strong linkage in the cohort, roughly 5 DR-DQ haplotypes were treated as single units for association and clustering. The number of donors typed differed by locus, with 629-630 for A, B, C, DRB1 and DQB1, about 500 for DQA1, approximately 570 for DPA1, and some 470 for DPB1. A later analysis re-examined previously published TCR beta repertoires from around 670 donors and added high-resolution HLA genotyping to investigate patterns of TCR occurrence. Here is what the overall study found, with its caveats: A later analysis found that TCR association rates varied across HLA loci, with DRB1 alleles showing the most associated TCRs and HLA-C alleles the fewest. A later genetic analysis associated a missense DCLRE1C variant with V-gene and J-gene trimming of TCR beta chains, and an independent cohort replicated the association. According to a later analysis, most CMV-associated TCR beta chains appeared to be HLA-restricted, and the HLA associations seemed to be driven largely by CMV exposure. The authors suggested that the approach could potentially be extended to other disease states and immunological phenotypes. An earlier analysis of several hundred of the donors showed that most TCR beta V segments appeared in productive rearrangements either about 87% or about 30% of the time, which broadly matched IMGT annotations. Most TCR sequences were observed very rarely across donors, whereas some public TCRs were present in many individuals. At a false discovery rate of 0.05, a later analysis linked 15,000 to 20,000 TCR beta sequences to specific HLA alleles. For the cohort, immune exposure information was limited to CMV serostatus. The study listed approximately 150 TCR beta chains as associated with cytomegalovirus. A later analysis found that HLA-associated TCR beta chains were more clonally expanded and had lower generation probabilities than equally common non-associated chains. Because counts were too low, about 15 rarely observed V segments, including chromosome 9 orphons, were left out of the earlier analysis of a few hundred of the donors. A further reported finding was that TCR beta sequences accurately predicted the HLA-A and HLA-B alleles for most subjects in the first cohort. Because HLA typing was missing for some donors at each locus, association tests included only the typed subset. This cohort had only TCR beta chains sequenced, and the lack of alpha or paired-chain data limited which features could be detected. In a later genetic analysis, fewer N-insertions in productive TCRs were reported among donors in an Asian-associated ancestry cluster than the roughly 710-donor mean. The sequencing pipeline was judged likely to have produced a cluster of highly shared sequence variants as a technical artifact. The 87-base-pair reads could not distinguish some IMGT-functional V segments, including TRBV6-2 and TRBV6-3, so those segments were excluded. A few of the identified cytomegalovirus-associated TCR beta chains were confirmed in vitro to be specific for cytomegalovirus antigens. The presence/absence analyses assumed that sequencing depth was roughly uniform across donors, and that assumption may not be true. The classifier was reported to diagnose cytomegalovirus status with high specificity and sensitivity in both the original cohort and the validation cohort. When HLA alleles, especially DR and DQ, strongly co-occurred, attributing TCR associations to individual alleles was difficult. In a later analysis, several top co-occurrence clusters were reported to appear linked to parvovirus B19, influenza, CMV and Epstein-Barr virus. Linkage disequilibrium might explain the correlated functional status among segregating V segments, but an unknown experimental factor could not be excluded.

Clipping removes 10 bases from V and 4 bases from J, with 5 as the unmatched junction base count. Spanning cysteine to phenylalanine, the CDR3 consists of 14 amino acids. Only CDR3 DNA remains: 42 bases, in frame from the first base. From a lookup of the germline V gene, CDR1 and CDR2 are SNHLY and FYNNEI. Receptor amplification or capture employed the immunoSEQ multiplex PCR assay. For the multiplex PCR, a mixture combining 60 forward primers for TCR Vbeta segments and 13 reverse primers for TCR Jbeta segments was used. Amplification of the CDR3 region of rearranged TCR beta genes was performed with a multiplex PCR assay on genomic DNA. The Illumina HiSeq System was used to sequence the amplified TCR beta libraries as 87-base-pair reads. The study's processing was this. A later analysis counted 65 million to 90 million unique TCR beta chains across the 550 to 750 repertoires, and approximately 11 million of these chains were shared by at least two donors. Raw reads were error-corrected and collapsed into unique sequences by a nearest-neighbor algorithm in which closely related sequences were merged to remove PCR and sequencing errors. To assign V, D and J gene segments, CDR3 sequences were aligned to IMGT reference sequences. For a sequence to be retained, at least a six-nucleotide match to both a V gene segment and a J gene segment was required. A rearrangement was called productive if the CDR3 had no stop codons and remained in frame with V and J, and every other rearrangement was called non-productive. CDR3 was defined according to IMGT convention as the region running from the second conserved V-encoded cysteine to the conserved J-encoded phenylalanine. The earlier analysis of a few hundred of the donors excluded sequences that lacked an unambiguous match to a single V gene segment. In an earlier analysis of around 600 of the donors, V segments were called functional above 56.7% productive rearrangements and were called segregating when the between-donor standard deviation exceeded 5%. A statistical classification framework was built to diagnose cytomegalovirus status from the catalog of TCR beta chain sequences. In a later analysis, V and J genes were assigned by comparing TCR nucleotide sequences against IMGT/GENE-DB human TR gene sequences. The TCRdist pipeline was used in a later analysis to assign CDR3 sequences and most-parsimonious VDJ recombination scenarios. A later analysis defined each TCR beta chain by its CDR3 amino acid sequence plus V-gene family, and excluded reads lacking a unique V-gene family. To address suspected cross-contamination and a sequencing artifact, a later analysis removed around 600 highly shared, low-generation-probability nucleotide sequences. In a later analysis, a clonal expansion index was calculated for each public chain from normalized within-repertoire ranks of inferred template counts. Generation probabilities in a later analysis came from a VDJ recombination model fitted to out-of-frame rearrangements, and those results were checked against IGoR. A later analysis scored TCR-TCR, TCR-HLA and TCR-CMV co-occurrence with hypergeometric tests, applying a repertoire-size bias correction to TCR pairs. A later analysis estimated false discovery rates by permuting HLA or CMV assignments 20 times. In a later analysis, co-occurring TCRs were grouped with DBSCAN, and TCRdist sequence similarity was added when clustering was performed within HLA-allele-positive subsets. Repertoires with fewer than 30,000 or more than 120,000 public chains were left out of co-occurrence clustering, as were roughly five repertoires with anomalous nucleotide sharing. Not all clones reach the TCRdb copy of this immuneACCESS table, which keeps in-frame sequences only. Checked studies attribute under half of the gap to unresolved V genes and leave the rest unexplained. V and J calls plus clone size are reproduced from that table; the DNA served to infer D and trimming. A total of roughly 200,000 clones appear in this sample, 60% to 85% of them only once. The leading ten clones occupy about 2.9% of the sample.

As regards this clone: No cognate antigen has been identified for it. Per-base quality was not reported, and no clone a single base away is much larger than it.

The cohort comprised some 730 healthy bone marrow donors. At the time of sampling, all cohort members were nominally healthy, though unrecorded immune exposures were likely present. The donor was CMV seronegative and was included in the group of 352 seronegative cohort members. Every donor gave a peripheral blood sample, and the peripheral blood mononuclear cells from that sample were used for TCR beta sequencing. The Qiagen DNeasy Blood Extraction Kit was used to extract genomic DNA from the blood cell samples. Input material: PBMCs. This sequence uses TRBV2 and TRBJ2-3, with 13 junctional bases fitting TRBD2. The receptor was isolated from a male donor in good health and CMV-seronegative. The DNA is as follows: TGTGCCACCGGACTAGCGGGAGCGGCAGATACGCAGTATTTT. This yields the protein CATGLAGAADTQYF.